This TCR beta chain was captured in a study of technical replicates of blood from a handful of donors. The CDR3 covers 14 residues. J lost 4 bases, V lost 3 bases, and 6 bases had no gene match. The germline gives CDR1 SGHNT, CDR2 YYREEE (reference sequence). Measured with immunoSEQ multiplex PCR; TCRdb has only the in-frame clones, and not every one. This table holds 59,000 or so clones, over 85% found once. This sequence originates from a human donor in good health. Some clones in this sample may be carry-over from other donors' samples. What was sequenced was PBMCs. The rearrangement joins TRBV5-4 to TRBJ2-7; 8 positions match TRBD2. The CDR3 DNA follows: TGTGCCAGCAGCTCCAGCGGGAGAAGGTACGAGCAGTACTTC. Its translation: CASSSSGRRYEQYF.